The rows below give T cell receptor beta chains drawn from one sample of a study of T cell responses to AZD1222 COVID-19 vaccine. Repertoires were generated with immunoSEQ multiplex PCR, while TCRdb's copy carries only in-frame clones and drops some. The table lists some 130,000 clones, approximately 88% of them singletons. The specimen comprised peripheral blood, sampled on day 0 of AZD1222 vaccination. These receptors came from an adult in good health. CDR3s include the opening cysteine and the closing phenylalanine or tryptophan. D genes are given only for firm matches. Some rows have no size entry. The others give once, few or many, or a class for an expanded clone.

j_call clone_size d_call v_call cdr3_nt cdr3_aa
TRBJ1-2 . . TRBV28 TGTGCCAGCACCATGGAGTCCCGACCAGGCTACACCTTC CASTMESRPGYTF
TRBJ2-1 . TRBD2 TRBV6-6 TGTGCCAGCTCATGGACTAGCGGCTCCTACAATGAGCAGTTCTTC CASSWTSGSYNEQFF
TRBJ2-7 many TRBD2 TRBV10-1 TGCGCCAGCAGTGCTGGACTAGCGGGGCCTGGCGAGCAGTACTTC CASSAGLAGPGEQYF
TRBJ2-7 . . TRBV7-2 TGTGCCAGCAGCACCCGAGAAAAACCCTACGAGCAGTACTTC CASSTREKPYEQYF
TRBJ2-7 . TRBD1 TRBV6-5 TGTGCCAGCAAGGCAGGGGGCAGAGGGCAGTACTTC CASKAGGRGQYF
TRBJ1-5 . . TRBV6-4 TGTGCCAGCAGTCGGGCCTATAGCAATCAGCCCCAGCATTTT CASSRAYSNQPQHF
TRBJ1-1 . . TRBV27 TGTGCCAGCAGCGGTCGAGGGCCGACCTTTGAAGCTTTCTTT CASSGRGPTFEAFF
TRBJ2-1 . . TRBV7-9 TGTGCCAGCAGCTTAGTCGAGGGGACGACCTCCTACAATGAGCAGTTCTTC CASSLVEGTTSYNEQFF
TRBJ1-3 . . TRBV18 TGTGCCAGCTCGGGCCTGGGCCTTTCTGGAAACACCATATATTTT CASSGLGLSGNTIYF
TRBJ1-1 . . TRBV2 TGTGCCAGCAGTTTAGATCTCCCGCCGGAAGCTTTCTTT CASSLDLPPEAFF
TRBJ2-1 once . TRBV6-2/TRBV6-3 TGTGCCAGCAGTTTCTACAATGAGCAGTTCTTC CASSFYNEQFF
TRBJ2-7 . TRBD2 TRBV3-1/TRBV3-2 TGTGCCAGCAGCCGTCTACTCGCTAGCGGGGGGGCTGGTTACGAGCAGTACTTC CASSRLLASGGAGYEQYF
TRBJ1-1 . TRBD1 TRBV24-1 TGTGCCACCAGTGACACCGGACAGGGACTGGGCACTGAAGCTTTCTTT CATSDTGQGLGTEAFF
TRBJ1-1 . . TRBV4-1 TGCGCCAGCAGCCCTATGGACAGAGTAACTGAAGCTTTCTTT CASSPMDRVTEAFF
TRBJ2-1 . . TRBV9 TGTGCCAGCAGCCCTCTGCTGTATGTAGCCAATGAGCAGTTCTTC CASSPLLYVANEQFF
TRBJ1-5 . . TRBV4-3 TGCGCCAGCAGCCAGGGGGGGCTGTCCAATCAGCCCCAGCATTTT CASSQGGLSNQPQHF
TRBJ1-2 once . TRBV24-1 TGTGCCAGGAACGGGACACTGAAGTGGGGTAACTATGGCTACACCTTC CARNGTLKWGNYGYTF
TRBJ1-1 . TRBD1 TRBV5-5 TGTGCCAGCAGCCTACAGGGGGCGTGGGGCACTGAAGCTTTCTTT CASSLQGAWGTEAFF
TRBJ2-7 . TRBD1 TRBV30 TGTGCCTGGATGGGACAGGACTACGAGCAGTACTTC CAWMGQDYEQYF
TRBJ1-2 . TRBD1 TRBV9 TGTGCCAGCAGCATCACCGCCGGGACAGGCCTCGGCTACACCTTC CASSITAGTGLGYTF
TRBJ1-4 . . TRBV6-5 TGTGCCAGCAGTTACCGGGGGGGGATAGGCGAAAAACTGTTTTTT CASSYRGGIGEKLFF
TRBJ2-1 . TRBD1 TRBV2 TGTGCCAGCAGTGGAGGGGGCAGCTCCTACAATGAGCAGTTCTTC CASSGGGSSYNEQFF
TRBJ1-6 once TRBD1 TRBV24-1 TGTGCCACCAGTGACTACAGGGGCCCAGGGAATTCACCCCTCCACTTT CATSDYRGPGNSPLHF
TRBJ2-1 . TRBD1 TRBV27 TGTGCCAGCAGTCCCGCCACGACAGGGGTCAATGAGCAGTTCTTC CASSPATTGVNEQFF
TRBJ2-1 . . TRBV2 TGTGCCAGCAGTCCCGGGGGAAGCTCCTACAATGAGCAGTTCTTC CASSPGGSSYNEQFF
TRBJ2-3 . TRBD2 TRBV6-2/TRBV6-3 TGTGCCAGCAGTGTCCGACTAGCGGGGGACACAGATACGCAGTATTTT CASSVRLAGDTDTQYF
TRBJ2-7 few TRBD2 TRBV6-2/TRBV6-3 TGTGCCAGCAGTTCCCCCAGAGCGGGGGGCACCTACGAGCAGTACTTC CASSSPRAGGTYEQYF
TRBJ1-1 . . TRBV6-1 TGTGCCAGCAGTGAACAGGGGAGGGGGAACACTGAAGCTTTCTTT CASSEQGRGNTEAFF
TRBJ2-7 . . TRBV13 TGTGCCAGCAGCTTAGGCGAAAGGGGATGGAAGTACGAGCAGTACTTC CASSLGERGWKYEQYF
TRBJ1-4 . TRBD1 TRBV6-5 TGTGCCAGCAAAGCCGGGACAGCCTATGAAAAACTGTTTTTT CASKAGTAYEKLFF
TRBJ1-5 . . TRBV4-3 TGCGCCAGCAGCCAAGAAAGGGGGGTTCAGCCCCAGCATTTT CASSQERGVQPQHF
TRBJ1-6 . TRBD1 TRBV30 TGTGCCACCACCGGGACAGGGGGCCTCTCCTATAATTCACCCCTCCACTTT CATTGTGGLSYNSPLHF
TRBJ2-2 . . TRBV7-3 TGTGCCAGCAGCGCACGCGCAAGTCCCGGGGAGCTGTTTTTT CASSARASPGELFF
TRBJ2-3 . TRBD1 TRBV19 TGTGCCAGTAGTAGCCGGGACAGGGGCACAGATACGCAGTATTTT CASSSRDRGTDTQYF
TRBJ1-4 . . TRBV7-9 TGTGCCAGCAGCCCCAACTCGGGGGCAGTTGAAAAACTGTTTTTT CASSPNSGAVEKLFF
TRBJ2-6 . . TRBV5-1 TGCGCCAGCAATTGGGGCGGGGCCCGACCTGGGGCCAACGTCCTGACTTTC CASNWGGARPGANVLTF
TRBJ1-2 . . TRBV6-5 TGTGCCAGCAGTTACTTAGGGTCACTCTCTTATGGCTACACCTTC CASSYLGSLSYGYTF
TRBJ1-3 . . TRBV10-3 TGTGCCATCACCGAGGATCCGGCTGGAAACACCATATATTTT CAITEDPAGNTIYF
TRBJ1-5 . TRBD1 TRBV18 TGTGCCAGCTCATCGACAGGGGAACGGAATCAGCCCCAGCATTTT CASSSTGERNQPQHF
TRBJ1-1 once . TRBV29-1 TGCAGCGTCCTAGGGGAGACTGAAGCTTTCTTT CSVLGETEAFF
TRBJ1-4 . TRBD1 TRBV5-1 TGCGCCAGCGTCATAGAAGGGGGCCCTAAGGGGTCGGTTTTT CASVIEGGPKGSVF
TRBJ2-7 . TRBD1 TRBV6-5 TGTGCCAGCAGTTACGGGGACAGGGCCTACGAGCAGTACTTC CASSYGDRAYEQYF
TRBJ1-4 . . TRBV6-4 TGTGCCAGCAGGAAACGGCCCGTTAATGAAAAACTGTTTTTT CASRKRPVNEKLFF
TRBJ1-1 . . TRBV11-2 TGTGCCAGCAGCTTGGAAGGCTCCATGAACACTGAAGCTTTCTTT CASSLEGSMNTEAFF
TRBJ2-7 . TRBD1 TRBV5-1 TGCGCCAGCAGCTTAGACAGGGGGGTCTACGAGCAGTACTTC CASSLDRGVYEQYF
TRBJ1-4 once TRBD1 TRBV18 TGTGCCAGCGCGACAGGGGAACCCTTTGAAAAACTGTTTTTT CASATGEPFEKLFF
TRBJ2-2 . . TRBV7-8 TGTGCCAGCAGCGAGCGACCCGAGTTCGCGAACACCGGGGAGCTGTTTTTT CASSERPEFANTGELFF
TRBJ1-1 . . TRBV6-5 TGTGCCAGCAGTACCGACAGGCCAAACACTGAAGCTTTCTTT CASSTDRPNTEAFF
TRBJ1-1 . TRBD1 TRBV5-5 TGTGCCAGCAGCTCTTTACAGGGGGTGGGCACTGAAGCTTTCTTT CASSSLQGVGTEAFF
TRBJ1-5 . . TRBV12-5 TGTGCTAGTGGACTCGGACGGGGGAATCAGCCCCAGCATTTT CASGLGRGNQPQHF
TRBJ1-2 . . TRBV6-5 TGTGCCAGCAACCCAACCAACTATGGCTACACCTTC CASNPTNYGYTF
TRBJ1-2 . TRBD1 TRBV6-5 TGTGCCAGAGTCTTAGTACAGGGGGCAGGGGATGGCTACACCTTC CARVLVQGAGDGYTF